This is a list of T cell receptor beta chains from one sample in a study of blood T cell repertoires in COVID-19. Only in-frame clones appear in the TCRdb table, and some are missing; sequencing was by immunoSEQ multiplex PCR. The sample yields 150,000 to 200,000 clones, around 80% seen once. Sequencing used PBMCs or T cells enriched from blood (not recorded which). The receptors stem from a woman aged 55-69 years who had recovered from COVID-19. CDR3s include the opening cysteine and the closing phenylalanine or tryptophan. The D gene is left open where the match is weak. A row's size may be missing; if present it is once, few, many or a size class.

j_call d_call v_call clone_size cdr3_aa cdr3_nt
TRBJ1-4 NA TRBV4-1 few CASSQVAPANEKLFF TGCGCCAGCAGCCAAGTGGCTCCTGCAAATGAAAAACTGTTTTTT
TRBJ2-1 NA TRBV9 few CASSPLPRDENNEQFF TGTGCCAGCAGCCCTCTTCCCCGGGATGAGAACAATGAGCAGTTCTTC
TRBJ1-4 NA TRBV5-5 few CASSLARSEKLFF TGTGCCAGCAGCTTGGCCCGGAGCGAAAAACTGTTTTTT
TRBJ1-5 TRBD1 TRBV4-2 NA CASSPGTGNQPQHF TGTGCCAGCAGCCCAGGGACAGGGAATCAGCCCCAGCATTTT
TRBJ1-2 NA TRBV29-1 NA CSVVAENYGYTF TGCAGCGTTGTAGCAGAAAACTATGGCTACACCTTC
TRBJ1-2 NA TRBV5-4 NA CASSFPHGYGYTF TGTGCCAGCAGCTTTCCACACGGGTATGGCTACACCTTC
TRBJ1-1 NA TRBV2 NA CASSSNGDTEAFF TGTGCCAGCAGTTCGAACGGGGACACTGAAGCTTTCTTT
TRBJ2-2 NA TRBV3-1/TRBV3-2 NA CASSQELRDTGELFF TGTGCCAGCAGCCAAGAATTGAGGGACACCGGGGAGCTGTTTTTT
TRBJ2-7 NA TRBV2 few CASSDAAASYEQYF TGTGCCAGCAGTGACGCGGCAGCTTCCTACGAGCAGTACTTC
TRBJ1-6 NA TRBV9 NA CASSVYQDRRNSPLHF TGTGCCAGCAGCGTCTACCAAGACCGGAGGAATTCACCCCTCCACTTT
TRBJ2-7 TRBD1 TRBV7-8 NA CASSLVRAGLGTDYEQYF TGTGCCAGCAGCTTAGTCAGGGCTGGATTGGGGACAGACTACGAGCAGTACTTC
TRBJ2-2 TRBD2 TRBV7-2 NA CASTLGGVAGELFF TGTGCCAGCACCCTGGGAGGGGTGGCCGGGGAGCTGTTTTTT
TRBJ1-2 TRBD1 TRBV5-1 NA CASSSTGGGGYTF TGCGCCAGCAGCTCGACAGGGGGAGGAGGCTACACCTTC
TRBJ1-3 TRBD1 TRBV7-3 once CASSLWPRGSSGNTIYF TGTGCCAGCAGCTTATGGCCCAGGGGGTCCTCTGGAAACACCATATATTTT
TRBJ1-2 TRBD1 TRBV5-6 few CASSQGIQGDYGYTF TGTGCCAGCAGCCAAGGGATCCAGGGGGACTATGGCTACACCTTC
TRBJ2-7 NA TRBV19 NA CASSISGISYEQYF TGTGCCAGTAGTATCTCAGGGATTTCCTACGAGCAGTACTTC
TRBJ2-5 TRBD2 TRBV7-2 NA CASSPMTSGETQYF TGTGCCAGCAGCCCTATGACTAGCGGGGAGACCCAGTACTTC
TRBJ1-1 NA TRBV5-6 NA CASSSKPGLEAFF TGTGCCAGCAGCTCGAAACCGGGACTCGAAGCTTTCTTT
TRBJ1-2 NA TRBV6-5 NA CASRATGTWGYTF TGTGCCAGCAGGGCAACAGGGACCTGGGGCTACACCTTC
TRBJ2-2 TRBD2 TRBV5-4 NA CASSQDPGTSGTGELFF TGTGCCAGCAGCCAGGACCCCGGGACTAGCGGCACCGGGGAGCTGTTTTTT
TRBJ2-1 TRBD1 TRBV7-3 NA CASSLTGSYNEQFF TGTGCCAGCAGCTTGACAGGGTCCTACAATGAGCAGTTCTTC
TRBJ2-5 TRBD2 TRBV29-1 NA CSVGDPPGGGETQYF TGCAGCGTTGGTGACCCCCCGGGGGGTGGGGAGACCCAGTACTTC
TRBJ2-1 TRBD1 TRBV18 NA CASSPPRAGTGEDNEQFF TGTGCCAGCTCACCCCCGAGGGCCGGGACAGGGGAGGACAATGAGCAGTTCTTC
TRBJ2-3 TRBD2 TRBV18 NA CASSTSGGSTDTQYF TGTGCCAGCTCAACTAGCGGGGGAAGCACAGATACGCAGTATTTT
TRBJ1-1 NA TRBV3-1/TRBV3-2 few CASSLIGETEAFF TGTGCCAGCAGTCTAATCGGAGAGACTGAAGCTTTCTTT
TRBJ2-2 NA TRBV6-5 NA CASRPDGVNTGELFF TGTGCCAGCAGGCCCGATGGAGTGAACACCGGGGAGCTGTTTTTT
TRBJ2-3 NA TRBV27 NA CASSIYITDTQYF TGTGCCAGCAGTATTTATATCACAGATACGCAGTATTTT
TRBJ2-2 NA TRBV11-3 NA CASSFPAGELFF TGTGCCAGCAGCTTCCCCGCCGGGGAGCTGTTTTTT
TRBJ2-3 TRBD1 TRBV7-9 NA CASSLQSGTAQYF TGTGCCAGCAGCTTACAATCCGGGACAGCGCAGTATTTT
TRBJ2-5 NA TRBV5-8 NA CASSYRPRDSTPRTQYF TGTGCCAGCAGCTACCGACCCCGGGACTCCACCCCAAGGACCCAGTACTTC
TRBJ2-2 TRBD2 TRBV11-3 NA CASSAGLAVNTGELFF TGTGCCAGCAGCGCCGGACTAGCGGTGAACACCGGGGAGCTGTTTTTT
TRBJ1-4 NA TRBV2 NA CASSPLWTATNEKLFF TGTGCCAGCAGCCCATTGTGGACAGCAACTAATGAAAAACTGTTTTTT